A selection of T cell receptor beta chains follows, all from one sample in a study of PD-L1 blockade in urothelial cancer. TCRdb keeps only in-frame clones here, not all; method: immunoSEQ multiplex PCR. This table holds around 70,000 clones, roughly 80% found once. This specimen consisted of PBMCs, obtained around atezolizumab (anti-PD-L1) treatment. The receptors shown here come from a man aged 70-80 years with urothelial cancer. Both conserved end residues are part of each CDR3. A D gene is named only where the DNA matches it firmly. Only some rows state a clone size, as once, few, many or a class for expanded clones.

>-|-|TRBV5-1|TRBJ2-1|16
TGCGCCAGCAGCTTGGTGGGGCTATCCCCCCAGAATGAGCAGTTCTTC
CASSLVGLSPQNEQFF
>-|-|TRBV7-2|TRBJ2-2|14
TGTGCCAGCAGCTCGGGACAGAACACCGGGGAGCTGTTTTTT
CASSSGQNTGELFF
>TRBD2|once|TRBV6-4|TRBJ2-2|15
TGTGCCAGCAGTGAGACTAGCGGGAACACCGGGGAGCTGTTTTTT
CASSETSGNTGELFF
>TRBD2|-|TRBV5-1|TRBJ2-3|15
TGCGCCAGCAGCGCCGCTAGCGGGAGCACAGATACGCAGTATTTT
CASSAASGSTDTQYF
>TRBD1|-|TRBV12-5|TRBJ2-3|15
TGTGCTAGTGGTCAGGGACAGGGGGCAACAGATACGCAGTATTTT
CASGQGQGATDTQYF
>-|-|TRBV28|TRBJ2-1|14
TGTGCCAGCAGTTTTGGGAGTGGGTCGAATGAGCAGTTCTTC
CASSFGSGSNEQFF
>TRBD2|-|TRBV7-3|TRBJ2-1|14
TGTGCCAGCAGCTTGGGACTAGCTAAAGATGAGCAGTTCTTC
CASSLGLAKDEQFF
>-|-|TRBV9|TRBJ1-2|12
TGTGCCAGCAGCGACAGGATCTATGGCTACACCTTC
CASSDRIYGYTF
>-|-|TRBV7-6|TRBJ1-3|15
TGTGCCAGCAGCTTAACTTGGCAGGGCGGAAACACCATATATTTT
CASSLTWQGGNTIYF
>-|-|TRBV5-4|TRBJ2-1|12
TGTGCCAGCAGCTGGTATAGCGGTGAGCAGTTCTTC
CASSWYSGEQFF
>-|once|TRBV28|TRBJ1-5|14
TGTGCCAGCAGTTCCATCAGGGTGGGTCAGCCCCAGCATTTT
CASSSIRVGQPQHF
>TRBD2|-|TRBV5-6|TRBJ2-1|16
TGTGCCAGCAGCGCTAGTAGCGGGAGGGCCATCAATGAGCAGTTCTTC
CASSASSGRAINEQFF
>TRBD2|-|TRBV5-1|TRBJ2-3|16
TGCGCCAGCAGCCCCCGACTAGCGGAATACACAGATACGCAGTATTTT
CASSPRLAEYTDTQYF
>TRBD1|-|TRBV29-1|TRBJ1-3|13
TGCAGCGTTGTGGGGACAGGTGCGAACACCATATATTTT
CSVVGTGANTIYF
>-|-|TRBV19|TRBJ2-7|14
TGTGCCAGCCACCCTGACGGGAGCTCCTACGAGCAGTACTTC
CASHPDGSSYEQYF
>TRBD2|-|TRBV6-5|TRBJ2-7|15
TGTGCCAGCAGACGCTGGACTAGCGGGACTATAGAGCAGTACTTC
CASRRWTSGTIEQYF
>TRBD2|-|TRBV18|TRBJ2-7|14
TGTGCCAGCTCACCCGGACTAGCGGTCTACGAGCAGTACTTC
CASSPGLAVYEQYF
>TRBD2|few|TRBV28|TRBJ2-7|13
TGTGCCAGCAGTACGGGAGGACCCTACGAGCAGTACTTC
CASSTGGPYEQYF
>-|-|TRBV19|TRBJ2-7|20
TGTGCCAGTAGTATCACCCGCTATGTGCCTAGTGCCCGGAAAGTACCCGAGCAGTACTTC
CASSITRYVPSARKVPEQYF
>-|-|TRBV12-5|TRBJ1-5|15
TGTGCTAGTCCTTATAGGCGACAGTCGAATCAGCCCCAGCATTTT
CASPYRRQSNQPQHF
>TRBD2|-|TRBV11-2|TRBJ2-1|15
TGTGCCAGCAGCCTAGCGGGTTCCTCCTACAATGAGCAGTTCTTC
CASSLAGSSYNEQFF
>TRBD1|-|TRBV15|TRBJ2-7|13
TGTGCCACCAGCAGAGATAGACGGGGGACAGGCTACTTC
CATSRDRRGTGYF
>-|-|TRBV6-1|TRBJ1-4|14
TGTGCCAGCAGGCTGACAGCAACTAATGAAAAACTGTTTTTT
CASRLTATNEKLFF
>TRBD1|-|TRBV27|TRBJ1-4|16
TGTGCCAGCAGTTTTCGTCCGACAGGGAAAGGTGAAAAACTGTTTTTT
CASSFRPTGKGEKLFF
>TRBD1|-|TRBV11-2|TRBJ1-2|12
TGTGCCAGCAGCCCGGACAGGGGGCGACCTAACTTC
CASSPDRGRPNF
>-|-|TRBV28|TRBJ1-1|12
TGTGCCAGCGGTTTGACAATAACTGAAGCTTTCTTT
CASGLTITEAFF